The subject of this entry is one TCR beta chain. The antigen it binds to is not known. Base qualities are missing; no much larger clone stands one base away. These data are taken from a study of blood T cell repertoires in COVID-19 (dated by TCRdb to 2018 to 2020). Describing the broader study: Collaborator samples came from the United States, Italy and Spain and covered acute and convalescent phases of COVID-19. The material from the prospective study consisted of cDNA or gDNA derived from T cells, B-cell-depleted T cells, or PBMCs. Samples were obtained from the ongoing ImmuneRACE study (first 160 participants) and from some 1,200 subjects provided by 6 global collaborators. Where available, HLA class I and class II types were obtained from metadata supplied by the sample provider rather than from assay-based typing. The dataset comprised deeply sampled blood TCRbeta repertoires from subjects exposed to, actively infected with, or recovered from COVID-19. Sample metadata almost always included a de-identified subject ID, COVID-19 status, age in years and sex. A freely available public database, intended as a resource for researchers studying the immune response to SARS-CoV-2, is where the repertoires were released.

General conclusions and limits of the study: The amount of clinical and demographic metadata varied by source and participant and was provided uncurated.

There are 16 amino acids in the CDR3, from cysteine to phenylalanine inclusive. Here the CDR3 DNA is all that survives: 48 bases in frame from base 1. One collaborating source in Seattle enrolled patients during active infection and followed them longitudinally through the course of disease. Whole blood was collected in K2EDTA tubes by collaborating institutions according to the institutions' own protocols. Collaborator samples were shipped for TCRbeta analysis as frozen whole blood, isolated PBMCs, or DNA extracted from either sample type. TCRbeta CDR3 regions were amplified from genomic DNA by means of the immunoSEQ Assay, a bias-controlled multiplex PCR. The study's processing was this. Nucleated cell counts per sample were estimated from amplification of reference gene primers within the assay. Sequence reads were collapsed and filtered to measure the absolute abundance of every unique TCRbeta CDR3 rearrangement. For each sample, productive Simpson clonality was calculated as the square root of Simpson's diversity index over productive rearrangements. TCRdb took this table from immuneACCESS and kept in-frame rearrangements with V and J called. Such tables lack part of the clones; where checked against another copy, unresolved V genes explain under half of the gap, and the rest is unexplained. V, J and clone size are those of that table, while D and trimming were read from the DNA. The sample yields roughly 440,000 clones; around 89% were counted once. The top ten clones comprise 10% to 15% of the sample.

This TCR came from a woman in her forties or fifties with COVID-19, enrolled during active disease. The sequence joins TRBV21-1 to TRBJ2-1; TRBD1 reflects the table's D call only, with no check against the DNA. TRBV21-1 has pseudogene status. Sequences were obtained from peripheral blood. CDR3 loop: CASSTKGQGVYNEQFF. The sequence in DNA is TGTGCCAGCAGCACCAAAGGACAGGGCGTGTACAATGAGCAGTTCTTC.